This T cell receptor beta chain was sequenced for a study of shared clonotypes between healthy human individuals (TCRdb year 2020). With regard to the full study: A couple of women and a few men aged 18 to 49 years were included in the cohort. Blood TCR repertoires of a handful of healthy adults were deeply sequenced to estimate repertoire size and the extent of clonotype sharing between individuals. To increase sequencing depth and limit assay-specific biases, TCR repertoire library preparation and sequencing were carried out by different laboratories using diverse techniques. Between about 0.8 and 8.9 billion PBMCs per donor were obtained by leukapheresis. For each donor, CD4 naive and CD4 memory were each run on three plates, CD8 naive on two plates, and CD8 memory on one plate.

The V end loses 4 bases and the J end loses 7 bases, and a stretch of 8 bases separates them. The CDR3 starts with the cysteine, ends with the phenylalanine, and has 12 residues. Only CDR3 DNA is held: 36 bases, read in frame from base 1. Based on the germline V gene, the CDR1 and CDR2 sequences are SGHAT and FQNNGV. With respect to this clone: Its antigen is still unknown. No base-level quality is on record; no much larger clone is a single base apart. This same CDR3 is encoded by further DNA sequences in the sample.

Using the deep immunoSEQ assay, TCR CDR3 regions were amplified from genomic DNA by multiplex PCR. Extracted genomic DNA from each cell subset was distributed evenly across all wells of several immunoSEQ 96-well plates, and each plate was treated as a replicate. For sorted subsets, each replicate PCR was loaded with around 200 ng genomic DNA, equivalent to 30,000 or so T cell genomes. The purified libraries were quantified using a Qubit 3.0 fluorometer, sized with a Bioanalyzer 2100, and then quantified again using the KAPA Library Quantification kit. A separate single-read 150-cycle Illumina NextSeq 550 flow cell was used to sequence each immunoSEQ 96-well plate. The original pipeline was this. The immunoSEQ output contained only junctional sequences without quality scores, so filtering could not match that applied to full-length reads. To assign V/J genes and CDR3, sequences were annotated using PyIR, a Python wrapper for IgBLAST v1.9, with IMGT germline references. Any read was removed if the V/J assignment was weak (E-value above 1e-6), the CDR3 was missing, or the read contained stop codons, out-of-frame junctions, or ambiguous translated residues. V3J clonotypes were defined as sequences sharing an identical inferred V gene, J gene, and CDR3 amino acid sequence. Percentage overlap between repertoires was computed as shared unique clonotypes divided by the size of the smaller repertoire. RTK rarefaction, the Chao1 estimator, and Recon v2.1 estimates of unobserved clonotypes were used to assess repertoire richness. OLGA was used to compute generation probabilities for all TCRbeta clonotypes that the gDNA method yielded from a few donors. Sourced from immuneACCESS, this table was stored by TCRdb with only in-frame sequences that have V and J called. A share of the clones is absent; for the studies checked, an unresolved V gene accounts for under half, and the remainder has no known explanation. For V, J and clone size, that table is used; D and trimming come from the DNA. This sample comprises around 2.5 million clones, under 95% of them detected only once. Roughly 0.39% of the sample goes to the ten largest clones.

Results and caveats for the whole study, not just this receptor: Even with the large sequencing depth, rarefaction of the sorted-subset datasets indicated that sequencing was incomplete. The small number of donors limited the genetic and exposure-history diversity represented. Estimated clonotype richness was generally larger for naive than for memory subsets. Only blood was sampled, and tissue TCR repertoires likely differ from those in blood. About 5% of naive CD4, 3% to 3.5% of naive CD8, approximately 2% of memory CD4, and roughly 0.4% of memory CD8 clonotypes were shared across several donors. Based on pairwise subsampling, the degree of clonotype sharing among donors was expected to be affected by sequencing depth. Higher generation probabilities were observed for clonotypes shared by all four sorted-subset donors than for non-shared clonotypes.

Donors were healthy HIV-negative adults with no recently reported acute infections or vaccinations. Every donor was a Caucasian adult living in Nashville, Tennessee, USA. CD4+ T cells were enriched by magnetic negative selection, after which naive cells were positively selected on CD45RA and the negative fraction was taken as the memory subset. Blood was collected by leukapheresis, and PBMCs were isolated by Ficoll-Histopaque density gradient centrifugation and then cryopreserved in liquid nitrogen vapor phase. Analytical flow cytometry was used to check the purity and quantity of every magnetically sorted T cell population. Genomic DNA was isolated from each sorted fraction and quantified by UV absorbance on a Nanodrop 2000c.

The V and J segments used are TRBV11-2 and TRBJ2-1; the D segment cannot be called with confidence. The TCR was taken from a man younger than 35 in good health. Some clones in this sample may be carry-over from other donors' samples. The sequenced sample consisted of naive CD4+ T cells from PBMCs. Reading the label with the study, this specimen's cell subset or site is: CD45RA+ positively selected. The sequence in DNA is TGTGCCAGCAGCTCAAACCGAAATGAGCAGTTCTTC. This sequence encodes CASSSNRNEQFF.